The 24 T cell receptor beta chains given below trace back to one sample, sequenced in a study of cytotoxic CD8 clonotypes in ibrutinib-treated CLL. Profiled with immunoSEQ multiplex PCR; TCRdb holds only in-frame clones, not every one. The sample yields over 25,000 clones, 75% to 80% seen once. The source material was PBMCs, sampled after 36 months of ibrutinib treatment. These TCRs come from a human donor with chronic lymphocytic leukemia.

This clone came up once. The V call is TRBV15, the J call TRBJ2-3, with D uncertain. The V gene lost 0 bases and the J gene lost 6 bases, with 13 bases spanning the gap. The CDR3 contains 15 residues. The V gene's germline CDR1 is LNHNV and CDR2 YYDKDF (reference sequence). DNA for the CDR3: TGTGCCACCAGCAGAGATAAGCCTTTCTGGGATACGCAGTATTTT. Its protein product is CATSRDKPFWDTQYF.

This sequence joins TRBV5-4 and TRBJ1-2; TRBD1 matches at 7 bases. Trimming cost V 3 bases and J 6 bases; bases outside gene matches: 8. Germline V CDR1 and CDR2: SGHNT, YYREEE (reference sequence). The CDR3 spans 14 residues. CDR3 DNA sequence: TGTGCCAGCAGCTCCGGGACAGCGCTACATGGCTACACCTTC. Its protein product is CASSSGTALHGYTF.

V and J are TRBV7-8 and TRBJ1-2, with D unresolved. The V gene lost 5 bases and the J gene lost 0 bases, with 19 bases spanning the gap. CDR1 is SGHVS, CDR2 FQNEAQ, per germline. This CDR3 has 17 residues. CDR3 DNA: TGTGCCAGCAGCCTCAAGGTCCTTGGAGCCACTAACTATGGCTACACCTTC. This encodes CASSLKVLGATNYGYTF.

The chain joins TRBV15 to TRBJ2-7; the D gene could be TRBD1 or TRBD2 (5 bases each). Trimming shortened V by 1 base and J by 12 bases, and 22 bases separated the two germline ends. The CDR3 is made up of 15 amino acids. CDR1 is LNHNV, CDR2 YYDKDF, per germline (reference sequence). CDR3 amino acids: CATSRGGRGPPRMYF. In DNA, the CDR3 is TGTGCCACCAGCAGAGGTGGTAGGGGACCACCGAGGATGTACTTC.

V is TRBV4-1 and J is TRBJ2-3; 10 nucleotides match TRBD2. The germline CDR1 and CDR2 sequences are MGHRA and YSYEKL. The CDR3 has 21 residues. V was clipped by 1 base and J by 2 bases; unmatched bases: 18. The CDR3 protein is CASSQAVLAGAFVTYTDTQYF. CDR3 in DNA: TGCGCCAGCAGCCAAGCTGTCCTAGCGGGGGCCTTCGTAACGTACACAGATACGCAGTATTTT.

The rearrangement links TRBV18 to TRBJ2-7; TRBD1 is a possible D gene (6 bases). Germline values: CDR1 KGHSH, CDR2 LQKENI. This CDR3 region has 14 residues. The V and J ends lost 3 bases and 3 bases respectively, with 12 bases between them. Here the CDR3 DNA reads TGTGCCAGCTCACCGACCTTGGACAGCTACGAGCAGTACTTC. Its protein is CASSPTLDSYEQYF.

In this sample, this clone turned up once. The chain recombines TRBV7-9 with TRBJ2-7; 8 bases are a match to TRBD2. Germline V gene sequence: CDR1 SEHNR, CDR2 FQNEAQ (reference sequence). V was clipped by 4 bases and J by 4 bases; unmatched bases: 6. CDR3 length: 14 residues. The CDR3 loop is CASSSGRGHYEQYF. DNA of the CDR3: TGTGCCAGCAGCTCCGGGAGGGGCCATTACGAGCAGTACTTC.

This sequence joins TRBV18 and TRBJ1-5; D is ambiguous. Germline lookup yields CDR1 KGHSH and CDR2 LQKENI. V dropped 3 bases and J dropped 3 bases, with 18 bases sitting between them. This CDR3 has 17 residues. CDR3 loop: CASSPFQTWGINQPQHF. As DNA, the CDR3 is TGTGCCAGCTCACCCTTTCAGACGTGGGGAATCAATCAGCCCCAGCATTTT.

The chain is built from TRBV2 and TRBJ1-2; no clear D. V gave up 4 bases and J gave up 2 bases, with 5 bases separating them. The length of the CDR3 is 12 residues. The germline V gene has CDR1 SNHLY and CDR2 FYNNEI. CDR3 coding DNA: TGTGCCAGCAGTGGAGGGAACTATGGCTACACCTTC. This gives the protein CASSGGNYGYTF.

The chain has TRBV2 and TRBJ2-7, with D maybe TRBD2 (5 bases). Looked up from germline, CDR1 is SNHLY and CDR2 is FYNNEI. Trimming left V 0 bases short and J 5 bases short, with 11 bases between. The CDR3 runs to 14 residues. The CDR3 DNA follows: TGTGCCAGCAGTGAAGCGTCGGGAAACAACGAGCAGTACTTC. Residues: CASSEASGNNEQYF.

This clone was observed once. This rearrangement joins TRBV5-1 to TRBJ2-2, with D perhaps TRBD1 or TRBD2 (5 bases each). This CDR3 is built from 13 residues. CDR1 SGHRS and CDR2 YFSETQ come from the germline V gene. The V end lost 7 bases, the J end lost 4 bases, and 11 bases lay between the germline ends. The chain's CDR3 is CASSRDGTGELFF. CDR3 nucleotide sequence: TGCGCCAGCTCCCGGGACGGCACCGGGGAGCTGTTTTTT.

The V call is TRBV5-6, the J call TRBJ2-1, with no clear D. V was clipped by 0 bases and J by 1 base, with 8 bases between them. The CDR3 covers 15 residues. Germline V CDR1 and CDR2: SGHDT, YYEEEE. The CDR3 loop is CASSLVQLSYNEQFF. As DNA, the CDR3 is TGTGCCAGCAGCTTGGTCCAGCTTTCCTACAATGAGCAGTTCTTC.

This chain connects TRBV7-8 to TRBJ1-6; no clear D. The CDR3 is made up of 14 amino acids. The V gene lost 6 bases and the J gene lost 6 bases, with 12 bases spanning the gap. Germline values: CDR1 SGHVS, CDR2 FQNEAQ. CDR3 sequence (DNA): TGTGCCAGCAGTTCGCTAGTGGGTAATTCACCCCTCCACTTT. This translates into CASSSLVGNSPLHF.

The chain is built from TRBV19 and TRBJ2-6; D call uncertain. CDR3 size: 14 residues. Germline assignment: CDR1 LNHDA and CDR2 SQIVND (reference sequence). V dropped 6 bases and J dropped 3 bases, with 9 bases sitting between them. The CDR3 loop reads CASRDWDGANVLTF. CDR3 coding DNA: TGTGCCAGTAGGGATTGGGATGGGGCCAACGTCCTGACTTTC.

The gene calls are TRBV2 and TRBJ1-1, with unresolved D. Germline lookup yields CDR1 SNHLY and CDR2 FYNNEI. V dropped 2 bases and J dropped 8 bases, with 21 bases sitting between them. The CDR3 is made up of 16 amino acids. The CDR3 nucleotides are TGTGCCAGCAGTGAATCCACCGTCCTCCCAAAAGCCGAAGCTTTCTTT. Translation gives CASSESTVLPKAEAFF.

The V gene is TRBV29-1, the J gene TRBJ2-3, with 9 positions matching TRBD2. Per the germline V gene, CDR1 is SQVTM and CDR2 is ANQGSEA. The J segment lost 6 bases and the V segment lost 3 bases, leaving 7 bases of the junction unmatched. The CDR3 runs to 14 residues. CDR3 loop: CSVEMGLAFDTQYF. The CDR3 DNA reads TGCAGCGTTGAGATGGGACTAGCATTTGATACGCAGTATTTT.

Judged by abundance, this clone is large (0.1 to 1%). The chain has TRBV19 and TRBJ2-1, with D unresolved. The V gene lost 4 bases and the J gene lost 4 bases, with 5 bases spanning the gap. This CDR3 comprises 12 residues. Germline V lookup: CDR1 LNHDA, CDR2 SQIVND (reference sequence). CDR3 residues: CASSNGYNEQFF. The CDR3 DNA reads as TGTGCCAGTAGTAATGGGTACAATGAGCAGTTCTTC.

The rearrangement uses TRBV19 and TRBJ2-5; D may match TRBD1 or TRBD2 (5 bases each). Germline CDR1 and CDR2: LNHDA and SQIVND (reference sequence). The CDR3 is 13 residues long. Trimming removed 4 bases from V and 5 bases from J, with 11 bases in between. The chain's CDR3 is CASSRDPRETQYF. DNA for the CDR3: TGTGCCAGTAGTAGGGACCCACGGGAGACCCAGTACTTC.

The V gene is TRBV5-6, the J gene TRBJ1-2; 8 positions agree with TRBD1. Looked up from germline, CDR1 is SGHDT and CDR2 is YYEEEE. Trimming took 0 bases from V and 6 from J; bases not matched to a gene: 1. CDR3 length: 13 amino acids. CDR3 DNA sequence: TGTGCCAGCAGCTTGGCCAGGGGGCATGGCTACACCTTC. Its protein product is CASSLARGHGYTF.

This rearrangement joins TRBV4-1 to TRBJ2-7, with 7 bases matching TRBD1. From germline, CDR1 is MGHRA and CDR2 YSYEKL. The CDR3 spans 17 residues. Trimming removed 2 bases from V and 6 bases from J; junction bases left unmatched: 16. CDR3: CASSQSPRGQSSAEQYF. In DNA, the CDR3 is TGCGCCAGCAGCCAATCCCCTCGGGGACAGAGCTCCGCCGAGCAGTACTTC.

This chain joins TRBV19 and TRBJ1-5, with TRBD1 as a possible D gene (5 bases). Trimming stripped 0 bases from V and 2 bases from J, with 8 bases between. The CDR3 runs 15 residues. Germline V gene sequence: CDR1 LNHDA, CDR2 SQIVND (reference sequence). The CDR3 is CASSIEGVGNQPQHF. In nucleotides, the CDR3 is TGTGCCAGTAGTATAGAGGGGGTTGGCAATCAGCCCCAGCATTTT.

V gene TRBV27 combines with J gene TRBJ2-1; 11 bases are shared with TRBD2. Germline V gene lookup returns CDR1 MNHEY and CDR2 SMNVEV (reference sequence). This CDR3 has 19 residues. Trimming cost V 3 bases and J 1 base; bases outside gene matches: 11. CDR3 nucleotide sequence: TGTGCCAGCAGTTTGTGGTCTAGCGGGGGGACAGAGTCCTACAATGAGCAGTTCTTC. Encoded protein: CASSLWSSGGTESYNEQFF.

The CDR3 loop reads CAWSSGYRAQETQYF. The CDR3 DNA is TGTGCCTGGAGTTCGGGGTACAGAGCCCAAGAGACCCAGTACTTC. The chain couples TRBV30 to TRBJ2-5; tentatively, D is TRBD2 (5 bases). The CDR3 is made up of 15 amino acids. CDR1 GTSNPN and CDR2 SVGIG come from the germline V gene (reference sequence). Trimming removed 2 bases at V and 1 base at J, with 14 bases between.

This clone was counted between two and nine times. The rearrangement joins TRBV10-3 to TRBJ1-2; D gene uncertain. This CDR3 is 11 amino acids long. Deletions cut 9 bases from V and 0 bases from J, with 5 bases between. The germline gives CDR1 ENHRY, CDR2 SYGVKD. The CDR3 nucleotides read TGTGCCATTAGATCTAACTATGGCTACACCTTC. It specifies CAIRSNYGYTF.